What follows is one T cell receptor beta chain and its context. The sample originates from a study of blood T cell repertoires in COVID-19. Germline trimming cut 1 base from V and 2 bases from J; bases unmatched to any gene: 4. The CDR3 is 15 amino acids. Germline values: CDR1 SGDLS, CDR2 YYNGEE. Here immunoSEQ multiplex PCR was the method, and the copy in TCRdb shows in-frame clones only, minus some. The sample has some 100,000 clones; about 86% are singletons. The sample was peripheral blood. V and J are TRBV9 and TRBJ2-3; TRBD2 aligns across 7 bases. The clonotype originates from a woman between 70 and 85 years old with acute or convalescent COVID-19. The CDR3 bases are TGTGCCAGCAGCGTACAGGGAGGGCCCACAGATACGCAGTATTTT. Translation gives CASSVQGGPTDTQYF. The whole variable domain, filled in from reference TRBV9 and TRBJ2-3, reads DSGVTQTPKHLITATGQRVTLRCSPRSGDLSVYWYQQSLDQGLQFLIQYYNGEERAKGNILERFSAQQFPDLHSELNLSSLELGDSALYFCASSVQGGPTDTQYFGPGTRLTVL.